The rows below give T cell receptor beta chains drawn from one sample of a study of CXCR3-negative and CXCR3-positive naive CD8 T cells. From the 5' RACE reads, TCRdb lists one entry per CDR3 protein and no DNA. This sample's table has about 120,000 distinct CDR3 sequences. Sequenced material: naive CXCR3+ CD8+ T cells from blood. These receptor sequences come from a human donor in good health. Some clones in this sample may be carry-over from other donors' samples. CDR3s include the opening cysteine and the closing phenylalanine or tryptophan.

CASSLVGRQSGPHEQYF,TRBV11-2,17,TRBJ2-7
CASSYERGDTQYF,TRBV13,13,TRBJ2-3
CASSLDGTFEQYF,TRBV11-2,13,TRBJ2-7
CSAKEGGAYEQYF,TRBV20-1,13,TRBJ2-7
CASSPGLAVNYNEQFF,TRBV7-6,16,TRBJ2-1
CASSPILAGETGELFF,TRBV28,16,TRBJ2-2
CSARQGATYEQYF,TRBV29-1,13,TRBJ2-7
CASSFGVRGELFF,TRBV5-5,13,TRBJ2-2
CASSYSVSDRNNEQFF,TRBV6-6,16,TRBJ2-1
CASSSPPGVVGDTDTQYF,TRBV6-2/TRBV6-3,18,TRBJ2-3
CASSQDHSSGANVLTF,TRBV4-3,16,TRBJ2-6
CASERSGERGEDEQYF,TRBV2,16,TRBJ2-7
CASKERTAMNTEAFF,TRBV5-1,15,TRBJ1-1
CASSLFFNEQFF,TRBV7-9,12,TRBJ2-1
CASSLRTSAYEQYF,TRBV28,14,TRBJ2-7
CASSPWDTASYNEQFF,TRBV12-3/TRBV12-4,16,TRBJ2-1
CSVVSRWDEQFF,TRBV29-1,12,TRBJ2-1
CSARYPGMNTEAFF,TRBV20-1,14,TRBJ1-1
CASSLGAGYTF,TRBV11-2,11,TRBJ1-2
CASVPRRTLGYF,TRBV12-5,12,TRBJ2-3
CSVEVPYEQYF,TRBV29-1,11,TRBJ2-7
CASSQDREQYF,TRBV14,11,TRBJ2-5
CASSKGECSYEQYF,TRBV21-1,14,TRBJ2-7
CASSLGQGMNTEAFF,TRBV7-9,15,TRBJ1-1
CAPRDSAPIMNTEAFF,TRBV24-1,16,TRBJ1-1
CSARDTDPEIKSSYNEQFF,TRBV20-1,19,TRBJ2-1
CASSFGAAGYGYTF,TRBV12-3/TRBV12-4,14,TRBJ1-2
CASSEGYTLSPLHF,TRBV2,14,TRBJ1-6
CSATQGVFPNYGYTF,TRBV29-1,15,TRBJ1-2
CASSLAGPVGYTF,TRBV12-3/TRBV12-4,13,TRBJ1-2
CASSDGQGPTGYTF,TRBV5-1,14,TRBJ1-2
CASSYGDGGGAEWNTGELFF,TRBV6-2/TRBV6-3,20,TRBJ2-2
CASSLNPVSYEQYF,TRBV7-9,14,TRBJ2-7
CASSFPSGSIADNEQFF,TRBV13,17,TRBJ2-1
CASSAGWTYRTGELFF,TRBV5-5,16,TRBJ2-2